The present T cell receptor beta chain was sequenced within a study of cytomegalovirus exposure and HLA in healthy donors. For the study at large: The same platform was used for the 110 or so validation repertoires and the 650 to 800 first-cohort repertoires, a later analysis reported.

Overall study results and limits: The listing of some 170 TCR beta chains classed them as cytomegalovirus-associated. The tendency of first-cohort TCR clusters to co-occur in the 120 or so validation repertoires emerged from a later analysis.

A note on this clone: Its antigen is not identified.

The donors were members of the approximately 130-subject validation cohort (separate from the roughly 700-subject first cohort). V shed 4 bases and J 0 bases; nucleotides not matched to a gene: 4. The germline V gene has CDR1 SGDLS and CDR2 YYNGEE. The CDR3 has 15 amino acids. Clones were read by immunoSEQ multiplex PCR, and TCRdb kept only the in-frame ones, dropping some. The table lists around 150,000 clones, roughly four fifths of them singletons. The sample consisted of PBMCs. The rearrangement links TRBV9 to TRBJ2-1; 7 nucleotides line up with TRBD2. The receptor's source is a man aged 25 to 45 in good health and CMV-seropositive. Here the CDR3 DNA reads TGTGCCAGCAGCATTTCTAGCGGCTCCTACAATGAGCAGTTCTTC. Translating it yields CASSISSGSYNEQFF.